This TCR beta chain was recorded in a study of OX40 agonist ivuxolimab in advanced cancers. About the study: Therapy given before enrollment (anti-PD-1, anti-PD-L1 or anti-CTLA-4) was allowed, and around 44% had some.

This clone was seen a handful of times. Clones were read by immunoSEQ multiplex PCR, and TCRdb kept only the in-frame ones, dropping some. This table has roughly 68,000 clones, about 83% appearing once. CDR1 and CDR2 from the germline V gene are MNHEY and SMNVEV (reference sequence). The CDR3 covers 13 residues. V was shortened by 6 bases and J by 6 bases, with 12 bases between the two germline ends. Sequencing used CD4+ or CD8+ T cells sorted from blood, obtained in a trial of the OX40 agonist ivuxolimab. This sequence originates from an adult with an advanced solid tumor such as melanoma, head and neck, liver or kidney cancer. This chain links TRBV27 with TRBJ2-1, with a tentative D call TRBD1 (6 bases). The CDR3 here is CASSSWTANEQFF. As DNA, the CDR3 is TGTGCCAGCAGCTCCTGGACAGCCAATGAGCAGTTCTTC.